One sample yielded the 7 T cell receptor beta chains listed below, sequenced in a study of cytomegalovirus exposure and HLA in healthy donors. It was with 60 Vbeta and 13 Jbeta primers that the PCR ran. Repertoires were generated with immunoSEQ multiplex PCR, while TCRdb's copy carries only in-frame clones and drops some. This sample has around 130,000 clones; around 85% occur once, and the top ten carry approximately 6.7%. The sample taken for sequencing was PBMCs. The receptor source for this set is a woman in her twenties or thirties in good health and CMV-seropositive.

This chain links TRBV6-5 with TRBJ1-1; D is perhaps TRBD1 (6 bases). CDR3 length equals 15 residues. V lost 5 bases and J 4 bases, leaving 17 bases between the germline ends. Germline V gives CDR1 MNHEY, CDR2 SVGAGI. The CDR3 region has the DNA TGTGCCAGCAGTCCCCAGGGGCCTTGGGTCACTGAAGCTTTCTTT. It yields the protein CASSPQGPWVTEAFF.

This clone was detected once. The V and J genes are TRBV5-1 and TRBJ2-2; TRBD1 might be the D (5 bases). V was cut by 0 bases and J by 2 bases, with 14 bases left in between. The germline V gene has CDR1 SGHRS and CDR2 YFSETQ. The CDR3 sequence is 17 residues long. Here the CDR3 reads CASSLAVGLLNTGELFF. Written as DNA, the CDR3 is TGCGCCAGCAGCTTGGCCGTGGGGCTCCTCAACACCGGGGAGCTGTTTTTT.

The V and J genes are TRBV5-1 and TRBJ1-6; TRBD1 matches 7 bases. J lost 7 bases, V lost 4 bases, and 5 bases had no gene match. The germline gives CDR1 SGHRS, CDR2 YFSETQ. The CDR3 runs to 14 residues. CDR3 nucleotides: TGCGCCAGCAGCCCCGGACAGGAGAATTCACCCCTCCACTTT. Its translation: CASSPGQENSPLHF.

The gene calls are TRBV2 and TRBJ1-5, with 8 bases aligning to TRBD1. Trimming cost V 6 bases and J 6 bases; bases outside gene matches: 7. Germline CDR1 reads SNHLY; CDR2 reads FYNNEI. CDR3 length equals 14 residues. The CDR3 sequence is CASSDRTGSQPQHF. CDR3 bases: TGTGCCAGCAGCGACCGGACAGGGAGTCAGCCCCAGCATTTT.

This chain links TRBV10-2 with TRBJ2-5; D uncertain. V was trimmed by 0 bases and J by 5 bases, leaving 4 bases between them. Per germline, CDR1 WSHSY and CDR2 SAAADI. This CDR3 has 12 amino acids. This CDR3 is CASSESRETQYF. The CDR3 coding sequence is TGCGCCAGCAGTGAGTCGAGGGAGACCCAGTACTTC.

This clone is a singleton in its sample. The rearrangement joins TRBV6-6 to TRBJ1-3, with 11 bases identical to TRBD1. The CDR3 spans 14 residues. V lost 7 bases and J lost 8; bases outside the gene matches: 7. CDR1 and CDR2 from the germline V gene are MNHNY and SVGAGI (reference sequence). The CDR3 bases are TGTGCCAGCACCGTGGGGACAGGGGGACACACCATATATTTT. It translates to CASTVGTGGHTIYF.

The DNA for the CDR3 is TGTGCCAGCAGCCAAGGAGATCGGGACAGGGAATTTGACACCTTC. This encodes CASSQGDRDREFDTF. The chain carries TRBV4-2 and TRBJ1-2; 9 bases line up with TRBD1. There are 15 residues in the CDR3. With V trimmed by 1 base and J by 12 bases, 12 bases remained unmatched. Germline V gene data show CDR1 as LGHNA and CDR2 as YNFKEQ.